A single sample is the source of the 22 T cell receptor beta chains below, sequenced in a study of blood T cell repertoires in COVID-19 (dated by TCRdb to 2018 to 2020). Library method: the immunoSEQ multiplex PCR assay. TCRdb retrieved this table from immuneACCESS and kept in-frame rearrangements only. Not all clones are present; in checked studies, unresolved V genes account for under half, and no reason is known for the remainder. This sample has some 240,000 clones in its table, and roughly 89% of those were observed once. In total, the top ten clones hold less than 5% of the sample. Specimen: peripheral blood. The receptor source for this set is a middle-aged woman who had recovered from COVID-19.

The chain couples TRBV7-2 to TRBJ2-5; possibly TRBD2 for D (5 bases). The CDR3 has 15 amino acids. The V gene's germline CDR1 is SGHTA and CDR2 FQGNSA. The germline V and J ends were trimmed by 2 bases and 0 bases, with 10 bases remaining between them. CDR3 sequence reads: CASSLQSGYQETQYF. For the CDR3, the DNA is TGTGCCAGCAGCTTACAGAGCGGATACCAAGAGACCCAGTACTTC.

V is TRBV7-2 and J is TRBJ2-5; D is possibly TRBD1 (6 bases). Germline V CDR1 and CDR2: SGHTA, FQGNSA. CDR3 length: 15 amino acids. Trimming took 5 bases from V and 1 from J, leaving 14 bases between them. CDR3 in DNA: TGTGCCAGCAGCGGTAGGGGGAGTGGCCAAGAGACCCAGTACTTC. This codes for CASSGRGSGQETQYF. Drawing the rest from reference TRBV7-2 and TRBJ2-5, the complete variable domain is GAGVSQSPSNKVTEKGKDVELRCDPISGHTALYWYRQSLGQGLEFLIYFQGNSAPDKSGLPSDRFSAERTGGSVSTLTIQRTQQEDSAVYLCASSGRGSGQETQYFGPGTRLLVL.

The chain employs TRBV10-3 and TRBJ2-1, with 14 nucleotides matching TRBD2. The CDR3 runs to 15 residues. J was trimmed by 6 bases and V by 7 bases; bases with no gene match: 5. Germline CDR1 is ENHRY and CDR2 is SYGVKD. As DNA, the CDR3 is TGTGCCATCACCCCGGGACTAGCGGGAGTCAATGAGCAGTTCTTC. Protein product: CAITPGLAGVNEQFF.

V is TRBV30 and J is TRBJ2-3; 9 nucleotides align to TRBD2. The ends lost 7 bases at V and 7 bases at J; junction bases unmatched: 9. The germline V gene encodes CDR1 GTSNPN and CDR2 SVGIG (reference sequence). The CDR3 has 13 amino acids. CDR3 sequence reads: CAYSGGPGYTQYF. CDR3 in DNA: TGTGCCTATAGCGGGGGCCCGGGTTATACGCAGTATTTT.

The rearrangement links TRBV7-2 to TRBJ2-3, with 10 nucleotides matching TRBD1. Losses at the gene ends were 5 bases for V and 4 bases for J; bases not matched to a gene: 3. CDR1 and CDR2 from the germline V gene are SGHTA and FQGNSA. The CDR3 is made up of 14 amino acids. In DNA form, the CDR3 reads TGTGCCAGCAGCCTGACAGGGGGCTCAGATACGCAGTATTTT. Residues: CASSLTGGSDTQYF.

This rearrangement joins TRBV19 to TRBJ2-1; TRBD2 agrees at 8 bases. This CDR3 contains 18 residues. Germline loops: CDR1 LNHDA, CDR2 SQIVND (reference sequence). The junction had 14 bases not matched to a gene; V was cut back by 7 bases and J by 0 bases. CDR3 residues: CASTKNPGLESSYNEQFF. The CDR3 DNA is TGTGCCAGTACCAAGAACCCGGGACTAGAGAGCTCCTACAATGAGCAGTTCTTC. The full variable domain, completed using reference TRBV19 and TRBJ2-1, is DGGITQSPKYLFRKEGQNVTLSCEQNLNHDAMYWYRQDPGQGLRLIYYSQIVNDFQKGDIAEGYSVSREKKESFPLTVTSAQKNPTAFYLCASTKNPGLESSYNEQFFGPGTRLTVL.

This chain links TRBV6-5 with TRBJ1-4, with D possibly TRBD1 on 5 matching bases. Germline CDR1 is MNHEY and CDR2 is SVGAGI. The CDR3 spans 14 residues. V lost 8 bases and J lost 6, with 16 bases in between. CDR3 residues: CASGGRGNYEKLFF. For the CDR3, the DNA is TGTGCCAGCGGAGGGAGGGGTAACTATGAAAAACTGTTTTTT.

This clone was counted once. The V and J genes are TRBV7-2 and TRBJ2-5; TRBD2 agrees at 11 bases. The V gene's germline CDR1 is SGHTA and CDR2 FQGNSA. Unmatched junction bases numbered 10, after V lost 5 bases and J lost 5 bases. The CDR3 has 16 residues. The CDR3 DNA sequence: TGTGCCAGCAGCAAACGAATAGCGGGGGGGCTCGAGACCCAGTACTTC. It encodes CASSKRIAGGLETQYF.

The gene calls are TRBV21-1 and TRBJ2-3; TRBD2 was called by the table and not checked on the DNA. TRBV21-1 is assigned pseudogene status. This CDR3 spans 15 amino acids. The CDR3: CASSKGNREGNTQYF. The CDR3 DNA reads as TGTGCCAGCAGCAAAGGGAACAGGGAGGGTAATACGCAGTATTTT.

This clone was detected a few times. This chain connects TRBV10-2 to TRBJ2-7, with 15 nucleotides matching TRBD2. Germline assignment: CDR1 WSHSY and CDR2 SAAADI. CDR3 length equals 15 residues. Unmatched junction bases numbered 5, after V lost 5 bases and J lost 6 bases. CDR3 DNA sequence: TGCGCCAGCAGTATCTCGGGACTAGCGGGGGGCGAGCAGTACTTC. Its translation is CASSISGLAGGEQYF.

In this sample, this clone turned up once. The V gene is TRBV2, the J gene TRBJ2-7; a weak D match, TRBD2 (6 bases). The V gene's germline CDR1 is SNHLY and CDR2 FYNNEI. This CDR3 has 15 residues. The V and J ends lost 8 bases and 5 bases respectively, with 22 bases between them. In nucleotides, the CDR3 is TGTGCCAGCCTTTCCGGTTCAGCGGGTCCCCACGAGCAGTACTTC. Translation: CASLSGSAGPHEQYF.

The rearrangement joins TRBV14 to TRBJ2-1; 8 bases are shared with TRBD2. CDR1 and CDR2 from the germline V gene are SGHDN and FVKESK. Unmatched junction bases numbered 5, after V lost 1 base and J lost 9 bases. This CDR3 has 14 amino acids. The CDR3 DNA reads as TGTGCCAGCAGCCAAGTTTACGGGGGGGGTGAGCAGTTCTTC. Its protein product is CASSQVYGGGEQFF.

V is TRBV18 and J is TRBJ1-1; maybe TRBD1 (5 bases). Germline CDR1 reads KGHSH; CDR2 reads LQKENI. Trimming stripped 3 bases from V and 3 bases from J, with 20 bases between. CDR3 length equals 17 residues. CDR3 amino acids: CASSPFGGGSGDTEAFF. The CDR3 DNA reads as TGTGCCAGCTCACCCTTTGGGGGGGGATCGGGCGACACTGAAGCTTTCTTT.

The V gene is TRBV9, the J gene TRBJ2-1; a weak D match, TRBD2 (5 bases). The CDR3 runs to 13 residues. The germline CDR1 and CDR2 sequences are SGDLS and YYNGEE. The V end lost 7 bases, the J end lost 8 bases, and 16 bases lay between the germline ends. CDR3 in DNA: TGTGCCAGCGGAACTAGTAATGAGGATGAGCAGTTCTTC. As protein: CASGTSNEDEQFF.

The chain links TRBV11-2 to TRBJ2-1; TRBD1 agrees at 10 bases. From germline, CDR1 is SGHAT and CDR2 FQNNGV. The CDR3 is 16 amino acids. J gave up 5 bases and V 1 base, and 5 bases lay outside the gene matches. The CDR3 DNA reads as TGTGCCAGCAGCTTAGGGGCAGGACAGGGGGACAATGAGCAGTTCTTC. Encoded protein: CASSLGAGQGDNEQFF.

The chain joins TRBV11-2 to TRBJ2-3; D may be TRBD2 (6 bases). Germline loops: CDR1 SGHAT, CDR2 FQNNGV. V was trimmed by 0 bases and J by 2 bases, leaving 24 bases between them. CDR3 length equals 20 residues. CDR3 nucleotide sequence: TGTGCCAGCAGCTTAGATATAAGTAACGGGGGACCAACTACCACAGATACGCAGTATTTT. Translation gives CASSLDISNGGPTTTDTQYF.

This rearrangement joins TRBV10-2 to TRBJ2-7; tentatively, D is TRBD1 (6 bases). The CDR3 spans 15 residues. Germline CDR1 WSHSY, CDR2 SAAADI. The CDR3, as DNA: TGCGAGACAGGACGTCCCGATGGAAAAGTCTACGAGCAGTACGTC. Its translation: CETGRPDGKVYEQYV.

This clone was found once. The V gene is TRBV7-6, the J gene TRBJ2-5; D is perhaps TRBD1 (6 bases). The CDR3 covers 15 residues. The V end lost 1 base, the J end lost 4 bases, and 13 bases lay between the germline ends. Per the germline V gene, CDR1 is SGHVS and CDR2 is FNYEAQ. The CDR3: CASSLEQGRGETQYF. The CDR3 region has the DNA TGTGCCAGCAGCTTAGAACAGGGACGGGGAGAGACCCAGTACTTC.

The chain is built from TRBV19 and TRBJ2-1; D gene unclear. Germline-derived CDR1 and CDR2 are LNHDA and SQIVND (reference sequence). The CDR3 loop spans 17 amino acids. V lost 6 bases and J lost 3, with 21 bases in between. CDR3 nucleotides: TGTGCCAGTAGACCGGGTCTCTTCCCAGCGCTCTACAATGAGCAGTTCTTC. As protein: CASRPGLFPALYNEQFF.

The chain is built from TRBV5-4 and TRBJ2-1; D is ambiguous. The CDR3 is 16 amino acids. With 1 base removed from V and 4 bases from J, the gap between germline ends came to 15 bases. The germline gives CDR1 SGHNT, CDR2 YYREEE (reference sequence). Here the CDR3 reads CASSLFSAEPYNEQFF. The CDR3 bases are TGTGCCAGCAGCTTGTTTTCCGCGGAACCTTACAATGAGCAGTTCTTC.

This clone was found a few times. J is TRBJ1-6 and V is TRBV7-6; TRBD1 is a possible D gene (6 bases). CDR3 length: 16 amino acids. V lost 1 base and J 9 bases, leaving 16 bases between the germline ends. CDR1 is SGHVS and CDR2 is FNYEAQ in the germline V gene. CDR3: CASSLGGQAATSPLHF. DNA for the CDR3: TGTGCCAGCAGCTTAGGGGGACAAGCTGCGACTTCACCCCTCCACTTT.

The chain couples TRBV12-5 to TRBJ1-3, with TRBD1 matching over 9 bases. Germline-derived CDR1 and CDR2 are LGHNT and FRNRAP. J was trimmed by 0 bases and V by 4 bases; bases with no gene match: 13. The CDR3 extends over 19 amino acids. The CDR3 coding sequence is TGTGCTAGTGGTTGGGACAGGGCCTTCCTTACCCCCTCTGGAAACACCATATATTTT. Translating gives CASGWDRAFLTPSGNTIYF.